This T cell receptor (beta chain) was sequenced for a study of cytomegalovirus exposure and HLA in healthy donors. Study-level information: The roughly 110 validation repertoires were reported in a later analysis to have been generated on the same platform as the 500 to 700 first-cohort repertoires.

CDR1 and CDR2 (germline): SGHAT, FQDESV (reference sequence). This CDR3 contains 13 residues. Losses at the gene ends were 5 bases for V and 5 bases for J; bases not matched to a gene: 3. With regard to this clone: Its antigen remains unidentified.

Study observations and caveats: In vitro data verified a few CMV-associated chains as specific for CMV antigens. According to reports, the classifier identified cytomegalovirus status with high specificity and sensitivity. That first-cohort TCR clusters tended to co-occur in the 90 to 150 validation repertoires was found in a later analysis.

TCRdb keeps only in-frame clones here, not all; method: immunoSEQ multiplex PCR. The sample has some 45,000 clones; 94% are singletons. The sample taken for sequencing was PBMCs. J is TRBJ2-1 and V is TRBV11-1; 7 bases match TRBD1. This sequence originates from a woman under 30 in good health and CMV-seropositive. CDR3 region: CASSLDRDNEQFF. The CDR3 DNA reads as TGTGCCAGCAGCCTTGACAGGGACAATGAGCAGTTCTTC.